This TCR beta chain is drawn from a study of blood T cell repertoires in COVID-19. Study-level information: The study drew acute and convalescent COVID-19 samples from the United States, Italy and Spain. PBMCs, B-cell-depleted T cells, or T cells were the source of the cDNA or gDNA that made up the material.

Germline CDR1 SGHVS, CDR2 FQNEAQ. CDR3 length equals 18 residues. With 1 base clipped from V and 6 bases from J, the junction kept 13 bases outside the gene matches. Authors' processing steps: The authors estimated nucleated cell counts from reference gene primer amplification. Some clones are missing from TCRdb's copy, which holds only in-frame ones; the method was immunoSEQ multiplex PCR. V and J calls and clone size are as listed in that table; D and trimming were resolved from the DNA. The data show approximately 100,000 clones, roughly nine tenths seen once. V gene TRBV7-8 combines with J gene TRBJ1-5, with 9 bases aligning to TRBD1. This receptor was identified in a man aged 50 or older with acute or convalescent COVID-19. The sample consisted of peripheral blood. DNA of the CDR3: TGTGCCAGCAGCTTAGAGTTTGGCACAGGGGGCGTGGGTCAGCCCCAGCATTTT. This encodes CASSLEFGTGGVGQPQHF.